A selection of T cell receptor beta chains follows, all from one sample in a study of neurological immune-mediated disorders. TCRdb redid the calling of the 5' RACE reads with MiXCR, one entry per CDR3 protein. The sample shows roughly 100,000 distinct CDR3 sequences, about a tenth of them seen only once. The sample was PBMCs. These receptors all come from a female donor with HTLV-1-associated myelopathy (HAM/TSP). Both conserved end residues are part of each CDR3. Fields, in order: clone size, D gene, V gene, J gene, CDR3 protein, CDR3 DNA. A D gene is named only where the DNA matches it firmly. Not all rows give a size; the values are once, few, many and, for expanded clones, a class.

medium-sized,NA,TRBV10-3,TRBJ2-5,CAISVSLQETQYF,TGTGCCATCAGTGTGAGCCTTCAAGAGACCCAGTACTTC
many,NA,TRBV5-1,TRBJ2-2,CASRWTTDTGELFF,TGCGCCAGCAGGTGGACTACAGACACCGGGGAGCTGTTTTTT
many,NA,TRBV29-1,TRBJ1-1,CSGISGQYTEAFF,TGCAGCGGAATTTCCGGCCAATACACTGAAGCTTTCTTT
many,NA,TRBV5-1,TRBJ2-2,CATAVGVGGELFF,TGCGCCACCGCCGTCGGGGTCGGCGGGGAGCTGTTTTTT
NA,TRBD1,TRBV11-3,TRBJ1-1,CASRHRGVFGEAFF,TGTGCCAGCAGACACAGGGGAGTGTTTGGTGAAGCTTTCTTT
many,TRBD1,TRBV10-3,TRBJ2-2,CAISVGQGVTGELFF,TGTGCCATCAGTGTGGGACAGGGCGTCACCGGGGAGCTGTTTTTT
many,NA,TRBV5-1,TRBJ2-1,CASSLAGTFNEQFF,TGCGCCAGCAGCTTGGCAGGGACATTTAATGAGCAGTTCTTC
many,NA,TRBV6-4,TRBJ2-1,CASSDSGGIRYNEQFF,TGTGCCAGCAGTGACTCGGGGGGAATAAGGTACAATGAGCAGTTCTTC
few,TRBD1,TRBV2,TRBJ2-1,CASSGGGGEQFF,TGTGCCAGCAGTGGAGGGGGCGGCGAGCAGTTCTTC
many,NA,TRBV9,TRBJ2-3,CASSVTRGDTQYF,TGTGCCAGCAGCGTAACCCGGGGAGATACGCAGTATTTT
many,TRBD1,TRBV27,TRBJ2-5,CASSPSDRAETQYF,TGTGCCAGCAGTCCTTCGGACAGGGCAGAGACCCAGTACTTC
many,NA,TRBV28,TRBJ2-4,CASSRGPKNIQYF,TGTGCCAGCAGTCGGGGACCTAAAAACATTCAGTACTTC
many,TRBD1,TRBV5-1,TRBJ2-5,CASKQGEETQYF,TGCGCCAGCAAGCAGGGGGAAGAGACCCAGTACTTC
many,TRBD1,TRBV28,TRBJ2-1,CASRDAAFGQGANEQFF,TGTGCCAGCAGGGACGCCGCTTTCGGACAGGGGGCGAATGAGCAGTTCTTC
few,TRBD2,TRBV7-3,TRBJ2-3,CASSFSGGTTDTQYF,TGTGCCAGCAGCTTTAGCGGGGGGACCACAGATACGCAGTATTTT
many,TRBD1,TRBV19,TRBJ1-1,CASSPGTGWTEAFF,TGTGCCAGTAGCCCCGGGACAGGGTGGACTGAAGCTTTCTTT
many,TRBD2,TRBV20-1,TRBJ2-5,CSATGLAGVEKTQYF,TGCAGTGCCACAGGACTAGCGGGGGTCGAAAAGACCCAGTACTTC
many,TRBD2,TRBV6-5,TRBJ2-3,CASSYFAGEPPDTQYF,TGTGCCAGCAGTTACTTTGCGGGGGAGCCGCCAGATACGCAGTATTTT
many,TRBD1,TRBV6-5,TRBJ2-7,CASSPRIGQGHYEQYF,TGTGCCAGCAGCCCCCGAATCGGACAGGGGCACTACGAGCAGTACTTC
many,NA,TRBV20-1,TRBJ1-1,CSASRQSLNTEAFF,TGCAGTGCTAGTCGACAGTCATTGAACACTGAAGCTTTCTTT
many,NA,TRBV5-1,TRBJ2-1,CASSPEGSGNEQFF,TGCGCCAGCAGCCCCGAAGGGTCCGGGAATGAGCAGTTCTTC
many,NA,TRBV10-3,TRBJ2-5,CAISESRAGYQETQYF,TGTGCCATCAGTGAGTCACGGGCAGGGTACCAAGAGACCCAGTACTTC
many,NA,TRBV29-1,TRBJ2-3,CSVERLGALGTDTQYF,TGCAGCGTTGAGAGGTTGGGGGCGTTGGGGACAGATACGCAGTATTTT
many,NA,TRBV5-1,TRBJ2-5,CASSLEPRLDQYF,TGCGCCAGCAGCTTGGAACCCAGACTCGACCAGTACTTC
many,NA,TRBV7-9,TRBJ2-7,CASSLLGYEQYF,TGTGCCAGCAGCCTCCTGGGTTACGAGCAGTACTTC
few,TRBD1,TRBV6-1,TRBJ2-5,CAIDTGTGKETQYF,TGTGCCATCGATACCGGGACAGGGAAAGAGACCCAGTACTTC
many,NA,TRBV24-1,TRBJ2-3,CATSDPLGTIRSTDTQYF,TGTGCCACCAGTGACCCACTCGGAACTATCCGTAGCACAGATACGCAGTATTTT
NA,TRBD2,TRBV7-3,TRBJ2-3,CASSPRTSATDTQYF,TGTGCCAGCAGCCCGAGGACTAGCGCGACAGATACGCAGTATTTT